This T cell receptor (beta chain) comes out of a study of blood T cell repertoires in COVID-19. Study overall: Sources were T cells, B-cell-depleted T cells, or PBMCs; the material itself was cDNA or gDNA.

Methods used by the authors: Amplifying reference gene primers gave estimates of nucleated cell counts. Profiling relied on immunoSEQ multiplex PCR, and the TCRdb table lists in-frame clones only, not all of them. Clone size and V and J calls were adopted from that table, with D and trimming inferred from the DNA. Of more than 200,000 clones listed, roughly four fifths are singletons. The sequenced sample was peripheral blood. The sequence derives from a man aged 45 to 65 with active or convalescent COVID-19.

CDR3 DNA sequence: TGTGCCAGCAGCTTGCTCGGGAGGGACACTGAAGCTTTCTTT. Translated, it gives CASSLLGRDTEAFF. The V and J genes are TRBV13 and TRBJ1-1, with D uncertain. This CDR3 spans 14 amino acids. Between the trimmed V and J ends, which lost 3 bases and 3 bases, there was a span of 11 bases. Germline CDR1 reads PRHDT; CDR2 reads FYEKMQ (reference sequence).